The table lists the clone carrying this TCR beta chain with many counts. V shed 1 base, J shed 8 bases, and the junction held 4 bases outside the gene matches. The CDR3 covers 13 residues. CDR1 is SGHRS, CDR2 YFSETQ, per germline. This entry is derived from a study of CD8+CD57+ T cells in acquired aplastic anemia. Genomic DNA templated the TCR beta VDJ and CDR3 profiling. TCRdb re-called the reads with MiXCR, one entry per CDR3 protein. The table includes just over 150,000 distinct CDR3 sequences, about 50% detected once. Whoever was chosen for sequencing had shown CD8+CD57+ cell expansion by flow cytometry. No patient had been given any therapy when blood was sampled.

The clonotype originates from a human donor with aplastic anemia. What was sequenced was sorted CD4+, CD8+, or CD8+CD57+ T cells (not recorded which) from PBMCs. The V and J genes are TRBV5-1 and TRBJ1-2; 8 nucleotides agree with TRBD1. CDR3 in amino acids: CASSLTGGRGYTF. The DNA of the CDR3 is TGCGCCAGCAGCTTGACAGGGGGGAGAGGCTACACCTTC.